The 31 T cell receptor beta chains reported below all come from one sample, sequenced in a study of Ad26.COV2.S vaccination and SARS-CoV-2 variants. Stated treatment: roughly 20 received Ad26.COV2.S at low or high dose, single or two shots; several received placebo; per-sample allocation not given. Vaccine and placebo recipients were sampled on day 63 after the first injection. TCRdb keeps only in-frame clones here, not all; method: immunoSEQ multiplex PCR. The sample shows 360,000 or so clones, 87% of them seen only once. Material: peripheral blood, obtained in a trial of Ad26.COV2.S vaccine versus placebo. These receptors were collected from a person aged 18-65 years who received the Ad26.COV2.S COVID-19 vaccine or a placebo.

The V call is TRBV6-5, the J call TRBJ1-2; the D gene is possibly TRBD1 (6 bases). Germline-derived CDR1 and CDR2 are MNHEY and SVGAGI. This CDR3 comprises 13 residues. The V and J ends lost 8 bases and 8 bases respectively, with 18 bases between them. In DNA form, the CDR3 reads TGTGCCAGCCGGGGGGGGGCCGGGACGGGCTACACCTTC. Residues: CASRGGAGTGYTF.

In nucleotides, the CDR3 is TGTGCTAGTGGTATAGCGGGGCCTCTCGAGCAGTACTTC. Its translation is CASGIAGPLEQYF. The chain carries TRBV12-5 and TRBJ2-7, with 8 bases aligning to TRBD2. V lost 5 bases and J lost 6; bases outside the gene matches: 6. The CDR3 consists of 13 residues. The V gene's germline CDR1 is LGHNT and CDR2 FRNRAP.

V usage is TRBV6-4 and J usage is TRBJ2-4; 15 bases match TRBD2. CDR3 size: 16 residues. Germline CDR1 reads MRHNA; CDR2 reads SNTAGT. Losses at the gene ends were 2 bases for V and 4 bases for J; bases not matched to a gene: 0. The CDR3 is CASSDGTSGGKNIQYF. CDR3 sequence (DNA): TGTGCCAGCAGTGACGGGACTAGCGGGGGGAAAAACATTCAGTACTTC.

The chain is built from TRBV5-5 and TRBJ2-7, with 11 bases identical to TRBD1. Germline CDR1 is SGHKS and CDR2 is YYEKEE (reference sequence). The ends lost 1 base at V and 8 bases at J; junction bases unmatched: 8. The CDR3 runs to 15 residues. In DNA form, the CDR3 reads TGTGCCAGCAGCTTGTGGACAGGGGGCGAAAGTAAGCAGTACTTC. Translated, it gives CASSLWTGGESKQYF.

This clone showed up just a few times. This chain connects TRBV19 to TRBJ1-5; 7 bases match TRBD1. The CDR3 is 16 amino acids. CDR1 LNHDA and CDR2 SQIVND come from the germline V gene (reference sequence). V dropped 8 bases and J dropped 2; count of bases not matched to a gene: 12. The CDR3 coding sequence is TGTGCCAGTGAAACAACAGGGGCTGGGGGCAATCAGCCCCAGCATTTT. This gives the protein CASETTGAGGNQPQHF. The full variable domain, completed using reference TRBV19 and TRBJ1-5, is DGGITQSPKYLFRKEGQNVTLSCEQNLNHDAMYWYRQDPGQGLRLIYYSQIVNDFQKGDIAEGYSVSREKKESFPLTVTSAQKNPTAFYLCASETTGAGGNQPQHFGDGTRLSIL.

The CDR3 sequence is CASSNEGGGYGYTF. The CDR3 DNA reads as TGTGCCAGCAGTAACGAAGGGGGCGGCTATGGCTACACCTTC. The chain uses TRBV6-5 and TRBJ1-2, with 7 bases lining up with TRBD1. Trimming removed 5 bases from V and 4 bases from J; junction bases left unmatched: 7. This CDR3 contains 14 residues. CDR1 and CDR2 (germline): MNHEY, SVGAGI.

V usage is TRBV7-2 and J usage is TRBJ2-7; D call uncertain. Germline lookup yields CDR1 SGHTA and CDR2 FQGNSA. Between the trimmed V and J ends, which lost 1 base and 0 bases, there was a span of 7 bases. CDR3 length equals 14 residues. As DNA, the CDR3 is TGTGCCAGCAGCTTAGATTTCGGCTCCTACGAGCAGTACTTC. Its protein product is CASSLDFGSYEQYF.

The V call is TRBV7-2, the J call TRBJ2-1; D remains ambiguous. CDR3 length: 12 amino acids. V dropped 2 bases and J dropped 8 bases, with 7 bases sitting between them. Germline V lookup: CDR1 SGHTA, CDR2 FQGNSA. The DNA for the CDR3 is TGTGCCAGCAGCTTATGGGCCCATGAGCAGTTCTTC. Amino acid sequence: CASSLWAHEQFF.

V and J are TRBV19 and TRBJ2-5; D uncertain. V lost 3 bases and J 2 bases, leaving 10 bases between the germline ends. The CDR3 totals 14 residues. From germline, CDR1 is LNHDA and CDR2 SQIVND (reference sequence). In nucleotides, the CDR3 is TGTGCCAGTAGTATTGGTATTGAACAAGAGACCCAGTACTTC. Amino acid sequence: CASSIGIEQETQYF.

This rearrangement joins TRBV19 to TRBJ2-1; D unclear. Trimming cost V 3 bases and J 2 bases, with 5 bases left between them. Germline V gene lookup returns CDR1 LNHDA and CDR2 SQIVND (reference sequence). This CDR3 contains 13 residues. The CDR3 reads CASSIMAYNEQFF. The CDR3 DNA reads as TGTGCCAGTAGTATTATGGCCTACAATGAGCAGTTCTTC.

J is TRBJ2-7 and V is TRBV4-3; TRBD1 matches 9 bases. The CDR3 totals 17 residues. Germline assignment: CDR1 LGHNA and CDR2 YSLEER. J gave up 4 bases and V 0 bases, and 10 bases lay outside the gene matches. For the CDR3, the DNA is TGCGCCAGCAGCCAAGATCCTACGGGACAGGGCCGGTACGAGCAGTACTTC. Protein sequence: CASSQDPTGQGRYEQYF.

The chain joins TRBV25-1 to TRBJ2-1; weak D call: TRBD2 (5 bases). CDR3 length: 14 residues. Trimming pared 6 bases from V and 9 bases from J, leaving 18 bases between. Germline V gene lookup returns CDR1 MGHDK and CDR2 SYGVNS. DNA for the CDR3: TGTGCCAGCAGAGCGGACTCGCCGAGTGGTGAGCAGTTCTTC. Protein: CASRADSPSGEQFF.

This clone was observed a few times. The V gene is TRBV4-2, the J gene TRBJ1-1, with unresolved D. The CDR3 sequence is 15 residues long. The germline gives CDR1 LGHNA, CDR2 YNFKEQ. Trimming took 0 bases from V and 0 from J, leaving 8 bases between them. The CDR3 coding sequence is TGTGCCAGCAGCCAAGAGACGGGATTGAACACTGAAGCTTTCTTT. Encoded protein: CASSQETGLNTEAFF.

This chain connects TRBV6-2 or TRBV6-3 to TRBJ1-1, with D possibly TRBD1 on 5 matching bases. Germline V gene lookup returns CDR1 MNHEY and CDR2 SVGEGT. The V end was cut by 0 bases, the J end by 5 bases, with 13 bases between. This CDR3 region has 15 residues. The CDR3 DNA reads TGTGCCAGCAGTTACTCGAAGGGGCGGGGTACTGAAGCTTTCTTT. Protein: CASSYSKGRGTEAFF.

The chain employs TRBV16 and TRBJ1-6; 8 bases fit TRBD1. V shed 4 bases, J shed 8 bases, and the junction held 4 bases outside the gene matches. Germline loops: CDR1 KGHSY, CDR2 FQNENV. The length of the CDR3 is 14 residues. The CDR3 DNA follows: TGTGCCAGCAGCCCCAGGACAGGGTATTCACCCCTCCACTTT. Its protein is CASSPRTGYSPLHF.

This sequence joins TRBV4-1 and TRBJ1-2, with D tentatively TRBD1 (6 bases). This CDR3 has 16 amino acids. Trimming took 4 bases from V and 0 from J, leaving 15 bases between them. The V gene's germline CDR1 is MGHRA and CDR2 YSYEKL. CDR3 bases: TGCGCCAGCAGCCCAAGGGGGGGGCCCGCTAACTATGGCTACACCTTC. Its translation is CASSPRGGPANYGYTF.

The chain has TRBV7-8 and TRBJ2-5; weak D call: TRBD2 (6 bases). This CDR3 region has 14 residues. In germline, CDR1 is SGHVS, CDR2 FQNEAQ. V was pared by 8 bases and J by 5 bases, with 18 bases between. In nucleotides, the CDR3 is TGTGCCAGCCGCAGCTTGGCAGGGAGGGAGACCCAGTACTTC. This codes for CASRSLAGRETQYF.

The chain combines TRBV7-9 with TRBJ1-6, with unresolved D. The CDR3 spans 14 residues. The germline CDR1 and CDR2 sequences are SEHNR and FQNEAQ (reference sequence). V lost 5 bases and J lost 5, with 10 bases in between. CDR3 protein: CASSPSSNNSPLHF. The CDR3 region has the DNA TGTGCCAGCAGCCCCTCCAGTAATAATTCACCCCTCCACTTT.

This chain uses TRBV13 with TRBJ1-1, with a weak D call TRBD1 (5 bases). The length of the CDR3 is 15 residues. The V end was cut by 3 bases, the J end by 4 bases, with 15 bases between. Germline V gene lookup returns CDR1 PRHDT and CDR2 FYEKMQ (reference sequence). The CDR3 coding sequence is TGTGCCAGCAGCTTTATAGACAGCCTAGGCACTGAAGCTTTCTTT. As protein: CASSFIDSLGTEAFF.

The chain combines TRBV3-1 (or the pseudogene TRBV3-2) with TRBJ2-5, with a possible D match to TRBD2 (5 bases). Trimming pared 4 bases from V and 5 bases from J, leaving 11 bases between. Germline-derived CDR1 and CDR2 are LGHDT and YNNKEL (reference sequence). This CDR3 contains 13 residues. In DNA, the CDR3 is TGTGCCAGCAGCCCTGGACTTCTGGAGACCCAGTACTTC. It codes for CASSPGLLETQYF.

The rearrangement joins TRBV6-1 to TRBJ1-6; no reliable D call. There are 14 residues in the CDR3. The ends were cut back, 3 bases at V and 5 bases at J, with 8 bases in the middle. Germline CDR1 reads MNHNS; CDR2 reads SASEGT. The CDR3 region has the DNA TGTGCCAGCAGTGAGGTCCGGAATAATTCACCCCTCCACTTT. It translates to CASSEVRNNSPLHF.

The gene calls are TRBV4-1 and TRBJ2-3; D might be TRBD1 (6 bases). The germline CDR1 and CDR2 sequences are MGHRA and YSYEKL. The CDR3 is 16 amino acids. Trimming took off 1 base at V and 5 bases at J, with 16 bases between the two ends. The CDR3 DNA reads TGCGCCAGCAGCCAAGGGGCAGGGGCTGGGTTAGATACGCAGTATTTT. Translation gives CASSQGAGAGLDTQYF.

The rearrangement uses TRBV5-6 and TRBJ2-7; D gene unclear. Germline V gives CDR1 SGHDT, CDR2 YYEEEE. The ends were cut back, 1 base at V and 3 bases at J, with 11 bases in the middle. CDR3 length: 14 residues. This CDR3 reads CASSLRVGYYEQYF. The CDR3, as DNA: TGTGCCAGCAGCTTGCGGGTGGGGTACTACGAGCAGTACTTC. The full variable domain, with the rest looked up from reference TRBV5-6 and TRBJ2-7, is DAGVTQSPTHLIKTRGQQVTLRCSPKSGHDTVSWYQQALGQGPQFIFQYYEEEERQRGNFPDRFSGHQFPNYSSELNVNALLLGDSALYLCASSLRVGYYEQYFGPGTRLTVT.

The chain employs TRBV19 and TRBJ2-1; D may be TRBD2 (7 bases). V was trimmed by 5 bases and J by 6 bases, leaving 20 bases between them. CDR3 length: 16 residues. Germline CDR1 is LNHDA and CDR2 is SQIVND (reference sequence). The CDR3 spells CASSLPMRRGGNEQFF. CDR3 nucleotides: TGTGCCAGTAGTCTCCCGATGAGGAGGGGGGGCAATGAGCAGTTCTTC.

This clone was observed a few times. The rearrangement joins TRBV19 to TRBJ2-2, with D possibly TRBD1 on 6 matching bases. Looked up from germline, CDR1 is LNHDA and CDR2 is SQIVND (reference sequence). The CDR3 is 16 amino acids. V was trimmed by 3 bases and J by 5 bases, leaving 16 bases between them. CDR3 loop: CASSIAPSRGTGELFF. In DNA, the CDR3 is TGTGCCAGTAGTATCGCCCCTTCCAGGGGAACCGGGGAGCTGTTTTTT.

This clone was counted between two and nine times. The V call is TRBV4-1, the J call TRBJ2-7; D gene unclear. Germline CDR1 is MGHRA and CDR2 is YSYEKL. The V gene lost 4 bases and the J gene lost 0 bases, with 16 bases spanning the gap. This CDR3 has 16 residues. The chain's CDR3 is CASSLVSGYSSYEQYF. The CDR3 DNA sequence: TGCGCCAGCAGCCTGGTGTCAGGTTATAGCTCCTACGAGCAGTACTTC.

The chain links TRBV4-1 to TRBJ2-3; weak D call: TRBD1 (5 bases). Trimming cost V 4 bases and J 2 bases, with 7 bases left between them. The CDR3 loop spans 13 amino acids. Germline V gene lookup returns CDR1 MGHRA and CDR2 YSYEKL. The CDR3 sequence is CASSPRATDTQYF. Here the CDR3 DNA reads TGCGCCAGCAGCCCCAGGGCCACAGATACGCAGTATTTT.

V gene TRBV30 combines with J gene TRBJ1-5; 7 nucleotides line up with TRBD1. Germline lookup yields CDR1 GTSNPN and CDR2 SVGIG (reference sequence). The CDR3 spans 14 residues. J was trimmed by 3 bases and V by 2 bases; bases with no gene match: 4. In DNA, the CDR3 is TGTGCCTGGAGTTGGGGGACAGTCAATCAGCCCCAGCATTTT. Residues: CAWSWGTVNQPQHF.

The rearrangement joins TRBV5-1 to TRBJ2-3; the match to TRBD2 covers 12 bases. This CDR3 region has 19 residues. In germline, CDR1 is SGHRS, CDR2 YFSETQ. Unmatched junction bases numbered 17, after V lost 4 bases and J lost 5 bases. The CDR3 coding sequence is TGCGCCAGCAGCCCCCGGTGGCTAGCGGGGGGGCGGGATGGAGATACGCAGTATTTT. This codes for CASSPRWLAGGRDGDTQYF.

This chain joins TRBV9 and TRBJ2-6, with D maybe TRBD1 (6 bases). V lost 0 bases and J 1 base, leaving 11 bases between the germline ends. The CDR3 has 17 residues. The germline V gene has CDR1 SGDLS and CDR2 YYNGEE. CDR3 sequence (DNA): TGTGCCAGCAGCGTAGAACCTCAGGGGTCTGGGGCCAACGTCCTGACTTTC. As protein: CASSVEPQGSGANVLTF. The complete variable domain, with remaining parts taken from reference TRBV9 and TRBJ2-6, reads DSGVTQTPKHLITATGQRVTLRCSPRSGDLSVYWYQQSLDQGLQFLIQYYNGEERAKGNILERFSAQQFPDLHSELNLSSLELGDSALYFCASSVEPQGSGANVLTFGAGSRLTVL.

The chain combines TRBV4-3 with TRBJ1-3, with D perhaps matching TRBD1 (5 bases). Germline CDR1 is LGHNA and CDR2 is YSLEER. This CDR3 contains 14 residues. V shed 4 bases and J shed 4 bases, with 11 bases lying between them. CDR3 DNA sequence: TGCGCCAGCAGCCCCGCGGGGGACGGAAACACCATATATTTT. Residues: CASSPAGDGNTIYF.